These 20 T cell receptor beta chains originate from one sample sequenced in a study of shared clonotypes between healthy human individuals. The repertoire was sequenced with immunoSEQ multiplex PCR; TCRdb's copy has only in-frame clones and lacks some. The sample includes about 510,000 clones, 95% to 97% seen only once; the top ten take about 0.064%. Sequencing used naive CD4+ T cells sorted from blood. Subset described: CD45RA+ positively selected. The receptors here all came from a woman between 25 and 40 years old in good health.

The rearrangement joins TRBV5-1 to TRBJ2-3; 14 positions match TRBD2. Germline lookup yields CDR1 SGHRS and CDR2 YFSETQ. V was pared by 4 bases and J by 5 bases, with 9 bases of the junction left unmatched. The CDR3 sequence is 17 residues long. CDR3 residues: CASSPPGLAGGVDTQYF. CDR3 nucleotides: TGCGCCAGCAGCCCGCCCGGACTAGCGGGAGGAGTAGATACGCAGTATTTT.

The V and J genes are TRBV5-5 and TRBJ2-5, with D maybe TRBD2 (5 bases). Germline assignment: CDR1 SGHKS and CDR2 YYEKEE (reference sequence). This CDR3 comprises 16 residues. The V end lost 3 bases, the J end lost 4 bases, and 19 bases lay between the germline ends. CDR3 DNA: TGTGCCAGCAGCTCACCTCTTGTTGCTGGGAGAGAGACCCAGTACTTC. As protein: CASSSPLVAGRETQYF.

This chain connects TRBV21-1 to TRBJ2-1; the tabulated D call, TRBD1, remains unverified against the DNA. TRBV21-1 is a known pseudogene. This CDR3 spans 16 amino acids. For the CDR3, the DNA is TGTGCCAGCAGCAAAGGTGGGGACAGGGACGGGAGTCGTGGGTTCTTC. This encodes CASSKGGDRDGSRGFF.

The chain couples TRBV5-4 to TRBJ2-7; D unresolved. The V and J ends lost 4 bases and 0 bases respectively, with 14 bases between them. The CDR3 has 15 amino acids. Germline-derived CDR1 and CDR2 are SGHNT and YYREEE (reference sequence). CDR3 sequence (DNA): TGTGCCAGCAGCCCGCAGGAAAGGAGCTCCTACGAGCAGTACTTC. This sequence encodes CASSPQERSSYEQYF.

The chain joins TRBV7-2 to TRBJ2-7, with D possibly being TRBD2 (5 bases). The CDR3 spans 15 residues. Trimming left V 2 bases short and J 0 bases short, with 11 bases between. The germline V gene has CDR1 SGHTA and CDR2 FQGNSA. Here the CDR3 reads CASSLRFGSSYEQYF. Here the CDR3 DNA reads TGTGCCAGCAGCTTAAGGTTTGGGAGCTCCTACGAGCAGTACTTC.

The chain combines TRBV27 with TRBJ2-7; D unclear. CDR1 is MNHEY and CDR2 is SMNVEV in the germline V gene (reference sequence). With 5 bases removed from V and 0 bases from J, the gap between germline ends came to 11 bases. This CDR3 is 14 amino acids long. CDR3 nucleotides: TGTGCCAGCAGTATCCGACTGAGCTCCTACGAGCAGTACTTC. Protein: CASSIRLSSYEQYF.

This clone was seen just once. The chain combines TRBV2 with TRBJ1-5; 10 bases are shared with TRBD1. V lost 4 bases, J lost 0 bases, and 6 bases stayed unmatched. Germline-derived CDR1 and CDR2 are SNHLY and FYNNEI. The CDR3 is 17 amino acids. The CDR3 sequence: CASSGQGAYYSNQPQHF. The CDR3 DNA is TGTGCCAGCAGTGGACAGGGGGCATATTATAGCAATCAGCCCCAGCATTTT.

The chain uses TRBV6-6 and TRBJ1-1; 7 bases fit TRBD1. After removal of 0 bases from V and 4 bases from J, the junction contained 5 bases not matched to a gene. The CDR3 is made up of 15 amino acids. The germline CDR1 and CDR2 sequences are MNHNY and SVGAGI (reference sequence). CDR3 coding DNA: TGTGCCAGCAGTTACTCCGCCACAGGGGCCACTGAAGCTTTCTTT. It encodes CASSYSATGATEAFF.

The V call is TRBV5-1, the J call TRBJ1-1; a possible D gene is TRBD1 (6 bases). With 0 bases removed from V and 10 bases from J, the gap between germline ends came to 13 bases. This CDR3 is built from 13 residues. The germline V gene encodes CDR1 SGHRS and CDR2 YFSETQ. The CDR3 coding sequence is TGCGCCAGCAGCTTGGGCAGGGGTCAGGTAGCTTTCTTT. This encodes CASSLGRGQVAFF.

This chain links TRBV7-9 with TRBJ2-7, with TRBD2 identical over 9 bases. The germline CDR1 and CDR2 sequences are SEHNR and FQNEAQ (reference sequence). The CDR3 loop spans 16 amino acids. V dropped 5 bases and J dropped 4; count of bases not matched to a gene: 12. CDR3 coding DNA: TGTGCCAGCAGCCCCCTGGGTAGCGGGGGAACTTACGAGCAGTACTTC. It encodes CASSPLGSGGTYEQYF.

The CDR3 region is CASRGYRSNYGYTF. The CDR3, as DNA: TGTGCCAGCAGGGGGTATCGGTCTAACTATGGCTACACCTTC. This chain uses TRBV28 with TRBJ1-2; D uncertain. Looked up from germline, CDR1 is MDHEN and CDR2 is SYDVKM. Trimming cost V 6 bases and J 0 bases, with 11 bases left between them. The CDR3 covers 14 residues.

The rearrangement joins TRBV9 to TRBJ2-2; the D gene is possibly TRBD1 (6 bases). The CDR3 covers 16 residues. Trimming left V 4 bases short and J 6 bases short, with 19 bases between. Germline V CDR1 and CDR2: SGDLS, YYNGEE. CDR3 DNA: TGTGCCAGCAGCCCACTACAGGGAGCGCGTGCCGGGGAGCTGTTTTTT. Amino acids: CASSPLQGARAGELFF.

J is TRBJ2-7 and V is TRBV4-1, with a tentative D call TRBD1 (6 bases). This CDR3 has 15 amino acids. The V end was cut by 3 bases, the J end by 2 bases, with 14 bases between. The germline CDR1 and CDR2 sequences are MGHRA and YSYEKL. The CDR3 loop is CASSQARQGPYEQYF. Here the CDR3 DNA reads TGCGCCAGCAGCCAGGCGCGTCAGGGGCCCTACGAGCAGTACTTC.

This chain connects TRBV18 to TRBJ2-5, with TRBD2 identical over 7 bases. Germline lookup yields CDR1 KGHSH and CDR2 LQKENI. Unmatched junction bases numbered 7, after V lost 3 bases and J lost 0 bases. The CDR3 length is 16 residues. The CDR3 protein is CASSPILRGDQETQYF. The CDR3 coding sequence is TGTGCCAGCTCACCGATCCTTCGGGGGGACCAAGAGACCCAGTACTTC.

This chain links TRBV5-1 with TRBJ2-1; possible D gene TRBD1, 6 bases. The CDR3 is 13 residues long. Looked up from germline, CDR1 is SGHRS and CDR2 is YFSETQ. CDR3 bases: TGCGCAACCGAGGGGGTGCCATACAATGAGCAGTTCTTC. Translating gives CATEGVPYNEQFF. The whole variable domain, filled in from reference TRBV5-1 and TRBJ2-1, reads KAGVTQTPRYLIKTRGQQVTLSCSPISGHRSVSWYQQTPGQGLQFLFEYFSETQRNKGNFPGRFSGRQFSNSRSEMNVSTLELGDSALYLCATEGVPYNEQFFGPGTRLTVL.

CDR3 amino acids: CASSPTGARYNEQFF. CDR3 sequence (DNA): TGTGCCAGCAGTCCGACCGGGGCCAGGTACAATGAGCAGTTCTTC. The V and J genes are TRBV5-4 and TRBJ2-1; the D call may be TRBD1 or TRBD2 (5 bases each). The V gene lost 5 bases and the J gene lost 4 bases, with 16 bases spanning the gap. The CDR3 runs to 15 residues. Per the germline V gene, CDR1 is SGHNT and CDR2 is YYREEE (reference sequence).

The V and J genes are TRBV13 and TRBJ2-7; 7 bases match TRBD1. The germline CDR1 and CDR2 sequences are PRHDT and FYEKMQ (reference sequence). Trimming at V came to 2 bases and at J to 2 bases, leaving 9 bases not matched to a gene. The CDR3 totals 16 residues. The CDR3 sequence is CASSLRYSDRPYEQYF. The DNA for the CDR3 is TGTGCCAGCAGCTTAAGGTATTCGGACAGGCCCTACGAGCAGTACTTC.

The chain uses TRBV27 and TRBJ1-4; 12 positions match TRBD1. The CDR3 contains 18 residues. Germline assignment: CDR1 MNHEY and CDR2 SMNVEV (reference sequence). The V gene end was trimmed by 5 bases and the J gene end by 4 bases; junction bases not matched to a gene: 11. Written as DNA, the CDR3 is TGTGCCAGCAGTACCCCCACCGGGACAGGGGGCCTTAATGAAAAACTGTTTTTT. Its protein is CASSTPTGTGGLNEKLFF.

V gene TRBV6-1 combines with J gene TRBJ2-7; 13 bases align to TRBD2. The CDR3 covers 17 residues. Germline V gene data show CDR1 as MNHNS and CDR2 as SASEGT. J lost 1 base, V lost 1 base, and 4 bases had no gene match. The CDR3, as DNA: TGTGCCAGCAGTGAAGGACTAGCGGGAGGAAGATCCTACGAGCAGTACTTC. It encodes CASSEGLAGGRSYEQYF.

This sequence joins TRBV10-1 and TRBJ2-7; 13 nucleotides align to TRBD2. Germline-derived CDR1 and CDR2 are WNHNN and SYGVQD (reference sequence). With V trimmed by 2 bases and J by 3 bases, 1 base remained unmatched. The CDR3 is 15 residues long. This CDR3 is CASSEGLAGVYEQYF. CDR3 coding DNA: TGCGCCAGCAGTGAGGGACTAGCGGGGGTCTACGAGCAGTACTTC.